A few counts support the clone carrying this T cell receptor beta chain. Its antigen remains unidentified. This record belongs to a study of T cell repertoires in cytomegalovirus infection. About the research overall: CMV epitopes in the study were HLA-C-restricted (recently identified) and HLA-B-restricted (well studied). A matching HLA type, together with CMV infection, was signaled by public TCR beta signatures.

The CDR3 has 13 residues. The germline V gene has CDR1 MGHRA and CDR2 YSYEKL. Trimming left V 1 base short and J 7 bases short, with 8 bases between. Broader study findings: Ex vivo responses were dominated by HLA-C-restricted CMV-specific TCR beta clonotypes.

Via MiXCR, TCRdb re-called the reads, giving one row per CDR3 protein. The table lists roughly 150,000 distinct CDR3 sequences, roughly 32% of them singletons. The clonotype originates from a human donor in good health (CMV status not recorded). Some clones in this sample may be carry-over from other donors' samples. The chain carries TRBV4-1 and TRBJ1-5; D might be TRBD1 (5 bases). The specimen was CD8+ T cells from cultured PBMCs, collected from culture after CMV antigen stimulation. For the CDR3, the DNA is TGCGCCAGCAGCCAAGTGGGGGACCAGCCCCAGCATTTT. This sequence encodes CASSQVGDQPQHF.